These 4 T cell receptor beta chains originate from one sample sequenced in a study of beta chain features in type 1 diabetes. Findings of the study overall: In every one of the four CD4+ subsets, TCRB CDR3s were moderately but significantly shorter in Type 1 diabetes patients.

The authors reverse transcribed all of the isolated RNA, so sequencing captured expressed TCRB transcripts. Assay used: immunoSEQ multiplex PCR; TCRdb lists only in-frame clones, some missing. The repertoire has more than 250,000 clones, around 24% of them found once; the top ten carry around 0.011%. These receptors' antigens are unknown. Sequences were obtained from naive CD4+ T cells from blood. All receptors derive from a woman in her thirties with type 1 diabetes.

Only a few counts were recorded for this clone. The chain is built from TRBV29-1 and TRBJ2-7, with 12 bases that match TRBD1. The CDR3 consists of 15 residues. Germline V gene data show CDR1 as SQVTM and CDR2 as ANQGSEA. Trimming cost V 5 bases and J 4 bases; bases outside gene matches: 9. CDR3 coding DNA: TGCAGCGTTCGATCCGGGACAGGGGGCTTTTACGAGCAGTACTTC. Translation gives CSVRSGTGGFYEQYF.

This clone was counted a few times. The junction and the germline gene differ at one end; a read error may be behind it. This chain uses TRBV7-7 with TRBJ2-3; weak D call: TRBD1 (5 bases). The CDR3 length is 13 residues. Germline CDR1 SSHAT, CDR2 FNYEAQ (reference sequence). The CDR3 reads CASSLGAIDTQYF. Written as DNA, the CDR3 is TGTGCTAGCAGCTTAGGGGCAATAGATACGCAGTATTTT.

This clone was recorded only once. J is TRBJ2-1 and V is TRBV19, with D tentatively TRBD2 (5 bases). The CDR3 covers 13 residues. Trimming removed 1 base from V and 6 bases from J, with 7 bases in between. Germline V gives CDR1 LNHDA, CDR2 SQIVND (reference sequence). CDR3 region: CASSIVEGNEQFF. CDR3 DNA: TGTGCCAGTAGTATAGTAGAGGGCAATGAGCAGTTCTTC.

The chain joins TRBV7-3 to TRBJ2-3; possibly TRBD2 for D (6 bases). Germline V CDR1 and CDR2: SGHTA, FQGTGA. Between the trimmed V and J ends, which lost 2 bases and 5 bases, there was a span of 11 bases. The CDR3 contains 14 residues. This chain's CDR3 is CASSLGQAGDTQYF. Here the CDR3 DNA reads TGTGCCAGCAGCTTAGGTCAAGCGGGAGATACGCAGTATTTT.